A selection of T cell receptor beta chains follows, all from one sample in a study of radiotherapy plus CTLA-4 blockade in lung cancer. Repertoires were generated with immunoSEQ multiplex PCR, while TCRdb's copy carries only in-frame clones and drops some. The sample comprises about 54,000 clones, around four fifths of which are singletons, and around 3.2% rests with the top ten. Sequencing was performed on peripheral blood, taken from a patient treated with radiotherapy plus ipilimumab. The receptor set was obtained from a human donor with non-small cell lung cancer who had a partial response to radiotherapy plus ipilimumab. Each CDR3 is given with its conserved first and last residue. Each record gives: CDR3 protein, CDR3 DNA, V gene, J gene, clone size, D gene. The D gene is left open where the match is weak. Part of the rows lack a size; the others show once, few, many or a class for expanded clones.

cdr3_aa: CASSASRGGTDTQYF
cdr3_nt: TGTGCCAGCAGTGCGTCGCGGGGGGGCACAGATACGCAGTATTTT
v_call: TRBV2
j_call: TRBJ2-3
clone_size: -
d_call: TRBD2

cdr3_aa: CASSQSPGGNTGELFF
cdr3_nt: TGCGCCAGCAGTCAATCGCCAGGGGGAAACACCGGGGAGCTGTTTTTT
v_call: TRBV23-1
j_call: TRBJ2-2
clone_size: -
d_call: TRBD1

cdr3_aa: CASSSLGGGHSYEQYF
cdr3_nt: TGTGCCAGCAGTTCCCTCGGGGGGGGCCACTCCTACGAGCAGTACTTC
v_call: TRBV28
j_call: TRBJ2-7
clone_size: -
d_call: TRBD2

cdr3_aa: CASRMGWGADTQYF
cdr3_nt: TGTGCCAGCAGGATGGGGTGGGGGGCAGATACGCAGTATTTT
v_call: TRBV2
j_call: TRBJ2-3
clone_size: -
d_call: -

cdr3_aa: CAWSHRDRLYGYTF
cdr3_nt: TGTGCCTGGAGCCACCGGGACAGGTTATATGGCTACACCTTC
v_call: TRBV30
j_call: TRBJ1-2
clone_size: -
d_call: TRBD1

cdr3_aa: CASSPRLAATYNEQFF
cdr3_nt: TGTGCCAGCAGCCCCCGACTAGCCGCCACCTACAATGAGCAGTTCTTC
v_call: TRBV9
j_call: TRBJ2-1
clone_size: -
d_call: TRBD2

cdr3_aa: CASSPAGLTEAFF
cdr3_nt: TGTGCCAGCTCACCAGCAGGGCTCACTGAAGCTTTCTTT
v_call: TRBV18
j_call: TRBJ1-1
clone_size: once
d_call: -

cdr3_aa: CASSFGLATDTQYF
cdr3_nt: TGTGCCAGCAGCTTCGGACTAGCGACCGATACGCAGTATTTT
v_call: TRBV7-3
j_call: TRBJ2-3
clone_size: once
d_call: TRBD2

cdr3_aa: CASSPGTSGNTQYF
cdr3_nt: TGTGCCAGCAGCCCGGGGACTAGCGGAAATACGCAGTATTTT
v_call: TRBV27
j_call: TRBJ2-3
clone_size: -
d_call: TRBD2

cdr3_aa: CASSYSYNEQFF
cdr3_nt: TGTGCCAGCAGCTACAGCTACAATGAGCAGTTCTTC
v_call: TRBV7-9
j_call: TRBJ2-1
clone_size: -
d_call: -

cdr3_aa: CASSTPGLAGAEEETQYF
cdr3_nt: TGTGCCAGCAGCACGCCGGGACTAGCGGGGGCCGAGGAAGAGACCCAGTACTTC
v_call: TRBV5-4
j_call: TRBJ2-5
clone_size: -
d_call: TRBD2

cdr3_aa: CASSPGRRPTNYGYTF
cdr3_nt: TGTGCCAGCAGCCCAGGGCGTCGGCCGACTAACTATGGCTACACCTTC
v_call: TRBV5-4
j_call: TRBJ1-2
clone_size: -
d_call: -

cdr3_aa: CASSVGNRGLAGELFF
cdr3_nt: TGTGCCAGCAGCGTAGGGAACAGGGGGCTAGCCGGGGAGCTGTTTTTT
v_call: TRBV9
j_call: TRBJ2-2
clone_size: -
d_call: TRBD1

cdr3_aa: CASSKGDRIGETQYF
cdr3_nt: TGCGCCAGCAGCAAAGGGGACAGGATAGGAGAGACCCAGTACTTC
v_call: TRBV5-1
j_call: TRBJ2-5
clone_size: -
d_call: TRBD1

cdr3_aa: CASSLSGNDGYTF
cdr3_nt: TGTGCCAGCAGTTTGTCGGGGAACGATGGCTACACCTTC
v_call: TRBV27
j_call: TRBJ1-2
clone_size: -
d_call: -

cdr3_aa: CASRATGGYGYTF
cdr3_nt: TGTGCCAGCAGGGCGACAGGGGGCTATGGCTACACCTTC
v_call: TRBV6-5
j_call: TRBJ1-2
clone_size: -
d_call: TRBD1

cdr3_aa: CANHIFYDRVSF
cdr3_nt: TGTGCCAACCATATTTTTTACGACAGGGTCTCCTTC
v_call: TRBV30
j_call: TRBJ1-2
clone_size: -
d_call: TRBD1

cdr3_aa: CASYRGTGELFF
cdr3_nt: TGTGCCAGCTACAGGGGGACCGGGGAGCTGTTTTTT
v_call: TRBV27
j_call: TRBJ2-2
clone_size: -
d_call: TRBD1

cdr3_aa: CASSEIQGIYGYTF
cdr3_nt: TGTGCCAGCAGTGAAATACAGGGGATCTATGGCTACACCTTC
v_call: TRBV6-1
j_call: TRBJ1-2
clone_size: -
d_call: TRBD1

cdr3_aa: CASSPGQGSSYEQYF
cdr3_nt: TGTGCCAGCAGTCCAGGACAGGGGAGCTCCTACGAGCAGTACTTC
v_call: TRBV28
j_call: TRBJ2-7
clone_size: once
d_call: TRBD1

cdr3_aa: CASSPWGGASYNEQFF
cdr3_nt: TGTGCCAGCAGCCCCTGGGGGGGGGCATCCTACAATGAGCAGTTCTTC
v_call: TRBV14
j_call: TRBJ2-1
clone_size: -
d_call: -

cdr3_aa: CASSPSGFQETQYF
cdr3_nt: TGTGCCAGCAGCCCCTCCGGTTTTCAAGAGACCCAGTACTTC
v_call: TRBV7-2
j_call: TRBJ2-5
clone_size: -
d_call: -

cdr3_aa: CARGQGIQETQYF
cdr3_nt: TGTGCCCGGGGTCAGGGGATACAAGAGACCCAGTACTTC
v_call: TRBV2
j_call: TRBJ2-5
clone_size: -
d_call: -

cdr3_aa: CASSPYDREETQYF
cdr3_nt: TGTGCCAGCTCACCGTACGACAGGGAGGAGACCCAGTACTTC
v_call: TRBV18
j_call: TRBJ2-5
clone_size: -
d_call: TRBD1

cdr3_aa: CSVEGVGQRSSYEQYF
cdr3_nt: TGCAGCGTTGAAGGTGTGGGACAAAGGAGCTCCTACGAGCAGTACTTC
v_call: TRBV29-1
j_call: TRBJ2-7
clone_size: -
d_call: -

cdr3_aa: CASSPPSGGANEQFF
cdr3_nt: TGTGCCAGCAGCCCCCCTAGCGGGGGGGCAAATGAGCAGTTCTTC
v_call: TRBV5-6
j_call: TRBJ2-1
clone_size: -
d_call: TRBD2

cdr3_aa: CASSHTGGTTEAFF
cdr3_nt: TGCGCCAGCAGCCACACAGGGGGCACCACTGAAGCTTTCTTT
v_call: TRBV5-1
j_call: TRBJ1-1
clone_size: -
d_call: TRBD1

cdr3_aa: CASSQVTGGGLETQYF
cdr3_nt: TGTGCCAGCAGCCAAGTAACGGGGGGGGGCTTAGAGACCCAGTACTTC
v_call: TRBV4-2
j_call: TRBJ2-5
clone_size: -
d_call: TRBD2

cdr3_aa: CAISDPPRGLNIQYF
cdr3_nt: TGTGCCATCAGTGACCCCCCCAGGGGATTGAACATTCAGTACTTC
v_call: TRBV10-3
j_call: TRBJ2-4
clone_size: -
d_call: -

cdr3_aa: CASSLWTGGGEQYF
cdr3_nt: TGTGCCAGCAGCTTATGGACAGGGGGCGGCGAGCAGTACTTC
v_call: TRBV11-1
j_call: TRBJ2-7
clone_size: few
d_call: TRBD1

cdr3_aa: CASSIDPMGGSEQFF
cdr3_nt: TGTGCCAGTAGTATAGACCCAATGGGGGGGAGCGAGCAGTTCTTC
v_call: TRBV19
j_call: TRBJ2-1
clone_size: -
d_call: TRBD2

cdr3_aa: CASSEGVWTGELFF
cdr3_nt: TGTGCCAGCAGTGAGGGGGTGTGGACCGGGGAGCTGTTTTTT
v_call: TRBV7-2
j_call: TRBJ2-2
clone_size: once
d_call: -

cdr3_aa: CASSQDSLRYEQYF
cdr3_nt: TGCGCCAGCAGCCAAGATAGCCTGAGATACGAGCAGTACTTC
v_call: TRBV4-1
j_call: TRBJ2-7
clone_size: once
d_call: -

cdr3_aa: CASSSPGGQGDSPLHF
cdr3_nt: TGTGCCAGCAGCTCCCCGGGGGGACAGGGGGACTCACCCCTCCACTTT
v_call: TRBV13
j_call: TRBJ1-6
clone_size: -
d_call: TRBD1

cdr3_aa: CASSLNREQYF
cdr3_nt: TGTGCCAGCAGCTTAAATCGGGAGCAGTACTTC
v_call: TRBV11-2
j_call: TRBJ2-7
clone_size: -
d_call: -

cdr3_aa: CASSLELAGGRETQYF
cdr3_nt: TGTGCCAGCAGCTTGGAATTAGCGGGGGGGCGGGAGACCCAGTACTTC
v_call: TRBV5-5
j_call: TRBJ2-5
clone_size: -
d_call: TRBD2

cdr3_aa: CASRPRDVVNTEAFF
cdr3_nt: TGTGCCAGCAGACCCCGGGATGTTGTGAACACTGAAGCTTTCTTT
v_call: TRBV6-6
j_call: TRBJ1-1
clone_size: -
d_call: -

cdr3_aa: CASSTGPGKGSPLHF
cdr3_nt: TGTGCCAGCAGCACTGGACCAGGGAAAGGTTCACCCCTCCACTTT
v_call: TRBV9
j_call: TRBJ1-6
clone_size: -
d_call: -

cdr3_aa: CASGHSYEQYF
cdr3_nt: TGTGCCAGCGGGCACTCCTACGAGCAGTACTTC
v_call: TRBV6-1
j_call: TRBJ2-7
clone_size: -
d_call: -

cdr3_aa: CASSSGHDNQPQHF
cdr3_nt: TGCGCCAGCAGCTCGGGACATGACAATCAGCCCCAGCATTTT
v_call: TRBV5-1
j_call: TRBJ1-5
clone_size: -
d_call: -

cdr3_aa: CATSRGQGNEKLFF
cdr3_nt: TGTGCCACCAGCAGAGGACAGGGTAATGAAAAACTGTTTTTT
v_call: TRBV15
j_call: TRBJ1-4
clone_size: -
d_call: TRBD1

cdr3_aa: CASSLLVSGDNEQFF
cdr3_nt: TGCGCCAGCAGCTTGTTAGTTAGCGGGGACAATGAGCAGTTCTTC
v_call: TRBV5-1
j_call: TRBJ2-1
clone_size: once
d_call: TRBD2

cdr3_aa: CASSLYLPQGTGVNTQYF
cdr3_nt: TGTGCCAGCAGCTTATACCTCCCGCAGGGGACAGGAGTGAATACGCAGTATTTT
v_call: TRBV7-6
j_call: TRBJ2-3
clone_size: -
d_call: TRBD1

cdr3_aa: CASSPPVNRGLFNEKLFF
cdr3_nt: TGTGCCAGCAGCCCCCCGGTGAACAGGGGGCTATTTAATGAAAAACTGTTTTTT
v_call: TRBV7-2
j_call: TRBJ1-4
clone_size: -
d_call: TRBD1

cdr3_aa: CASSQGGQGRYEQYF
cdr3_nt: TGCGCCAGCAGCCAAGGTGGACAGGGACGTTACGAGCAGTACTTC
v_call: TRBV4-1
j_call: TRBJ2-7
clone_size: -
d_call: TRBD1

cdr3_aa: CASSPGSDNQPQHF
cdr3_nt: TGTGCCAGCTCACCAGGGAGTGACAATCAGCCCCAGCATTTT
v_call: TRBV18
j_call: TRBJ1-5
clone_size: once
d_call: -

cdr3_aa: CASSYSTGIAGNTIYF
cdr3_nt: TGTGCCAGCAGTTACTCGACAGGGATCGCTGGAAACACCATATATTTT
v_call: TRBV6-5
j_call: TRBJ1-3
clone_size: -
d_call: TRBD1

cdr3_aa: CASSKGNFRDSPNQPQHF
cdr3_nt: TGTGCCAGCAGCAAAGGGAACTTCCGGGACAGCCCTAATCAGCCCCAGCATTTT
v_call: TRBV21-1
j_call: TRBJ1-5
clone_size: -
d_call: -

cdr3_aa: CASRDLGTGVTYF
cdr3_nt: TGTGCCAGCAGGGATCTGGGGACAGGGGTCACGTACTTC
v_call: TRBV6-1
j_call: TRBJ2-7
clone_size: -
d_call: TRBD1

cdr3_aa: CASSIDTGTSNEQFF
cdr3_nt: TGTGCCAGTAGTATAGATACCGGGACTAGTAATGAGCAGTTCTTC
v_call: TRBV19
j_call: TRBJ2-1
clone_size: -
d_call: TRBD2

cdr3_aa: CATTPLAGGLYNEQFF
cdr3_nt: TGTGCCACCACCCCTCTAGCGGGGGGACTATACAATGAGCAGTTCTTC
v_call: TRBV10-3
j_call: TRBJ2-1
clone_size: -
d_call: TRBD2

cdr3_aa: CASSESGNSPLHF
cdr3_nt: TGTGCCAGCAGTGAATCGGGAAATTCACCCCTCCACTTT
v_call: TRBV6-1
j_call: TRBJ1-6
clone_size: -
d_call: -

cdr3_aa: CSVRSGTGLETQYF
cdr3_nt: TGCAGCGTGAGATCCGGGACAGGGCTAGAGACCCAGTACTTC
v_call: TRBV29-1
j_call: TRBJ2-5
clone_size: -
d_call: TRBD1

cdr3_aa: CASRLQGISHNEQFF
cdr3_nt: TGTGCCAGCAGGTTGCAGGGTATTTCCCACAATGAGCAGTTCTTC
v_call: TRBV6-1
j_call: TRBJ2-1
clone_size: -
d_call: -

cdr3_aa: CASSQDYNSPLHF
cdr3_nt: TGTGCCAGCAGTCAGGACTATAATTCACCCCTCCACTTT
v_call: TRBV6-4
j_call: TRBJ1-6
clone_size: -
d_call: -

cdr3_aa: CASSPRASGGSYNEQFF
cdr3_nt: TGTGCCAGCTCACCACGGGCTAGCGGGGGGAGCTACAATGAGCAGTTCTTC
v_call: TRBV18
j_call: TRBJ2-1
clone_size: -
d_call: TRBD2

cdr3_aa: CASSMGAVNTEAFF
cdr3_nt: TGTGCCAGTAGTATGGGCGCAGTGAACACTGAAGCTTTCTTT
v_call: TRBV19
j_call: TRBJ1-1
clone_size: -
d_call: -

cdr3_aa: CASTTYRGSGNEQFF
cdr3_nt: TGTGCCAGCACCACCTATCGGGGGTCGGGCAATGAGCAGTTCTTC
v_call: TRBV5-8
j_call: TRBJ2-1
clone_size: once
d_call: -

cdr3_aa: CASSVQGYGYTF
cdr3_nt: TGTGCCAGTAGTGTACAGGGATATGGCTACACCTTC
v_call: TRBV19
j_call: TRBJ1-2
clone_size: few
d_call: -

cdr3_aa: CASSRTSGVQETQYF
cdr3_nt: TGTGCCAGCAGTCGGACTAGCGGGGTGCAAGAGACCCAGTACTTC
v_call: TRBV2
j_call: TRBJ2-5
clone_size: -
d_call: TRBD2